This T cell receptor beta chain was documented in a study of technical replicates of blood from a few donors. V dropped 4 bases and J dropped 5 bases, with 18 bases sitting between them. Per germline, CDR1 SGDLS and CDR2 YYNGEE. This CDR3 has 15 amino acids. Assay: immunoSEQ multiplex PCR; the TCRdb copy retains only in-frame clones and omits some. The sample contains 95,000 to 100,000 clones, approximately 96% of which appear only once. The clonotype comes from a human donor in good health. The chain carries TRBV9 and TRBJ1-2, with D maybe TRBD1 (6 bases). What was sequenced was T cells isolated from PBMCs. The CDR3 loop reads CASSPSGGGAYGYTF. The CDR3 DNA reads as TGTGCCAGCAGCCCATCCGGGGGGGGCGCGTATGGCTACACCTTC.